Following are 5 T cell receptor beta chains from one sample sequenced in a study of tumor-infiltrating lymphocytes in oesophageal squamous cell carcinoma. Each CDR3 protein is one row after TCRdb ran MiXCR on the PCR reads. The sample gives about 12,000 distinct CDR3 sequences, about 57% of which show up once; about 32% is in the top ten. Sequenced sample: esophageal tumor tissue. The receptors shown here come from a female donor with esophageal squamous cell carcinoma.

A remark on this clonotype: At one end the junction does not follow the germline gene, possibly because of a read error. The chain recombines TRBV11-2 with TRBJ2-3; D gene uncertain. With the DNA end fitting TRBJ2-5 better, the J assignment may be wrong. CDR1 and CDR2 from the germline V gene are SGHAT and FQNNGV. CDR3 size: 18 residues. The CDR3 loop reads CASSFQTSPWLDQGTQYF. In DNA, the CDR3 is TGTGCCAGCAGCTTCCAAACCTCACCTTGGTTGGACCAAGGGACCCAGTACTTC.

The chain links TRBV19 to TRBJ1-1; D is uncertain. The J call may be wrong; the DNA end is better matched by TRBJ1-6. The germline gives CDR1 LNHDA, CDR2 SQIVND (reference sequence). The CDR3 totals 14 residues. Written as DNA, the CDR3 is TGTGCCAGTAGTATTAGCTGGGGTAATTCACCCCTCCACTTT. Its protein product is CASSISWGNSPLHF.

This chain connects TRBV6-1 to TRBJ2-3; 12 positions agree with TRBD2. Unmatched junction bases numbered 7, after V lost 8 bases and J lost 4 bases. This CDR3 has 15 amino acids. Germline CDR1 MNHNS, CDR2 SASEGT. DNA of the CDR3: TGTGCCAGCTCCTCGACTAGCGGGAGTCCAGATACGCAGTATTTT. Translation gives CASSSTSGSPDTQYF.

The chain uses TRBV7-9 and TRBJ2-6; a possible D gene is TRBD1 (6 bases). This CDR3 spans 16 amino acids. Germline values: CDR1 SEHNR, CDR2 FQNEAQ (reference sequence). The V end was cut by 5 bases, the J end by 0 bases, with 11 bases between. CDR3 sequence (DNA): TGTGCCAGCAGCACCCCCAGGGGCTCTGGGGCCAACGTCCTGACTTTC. Protein: CASSTPRGSGANVLTF.

This clonotype was seen at least ten times. The chain recombines TRBV11-2 with TRBJ2-3, with D maybe TRBD2 (6 bases). CDR3 length: 15 residues. V was clipped by 0 bases and J by 1 base, with 8 bases between them. In germline, CDR1 is SGHAT, CDR2 FQNNGV. CDR3 nucleotide sequence: TGTGCCAGCAGCTTAGAGGGGGGTGGCACAGATACGCAGTATTTT. Its translation: CASSLEGGGTDTQYF.